The 30 T cell receptor beta chains in this list originate from one sample, sequenced in a study of T cell responses to AZD1222 COVID-19 vaccine (dated by TCRdb to the early 2020s). The time point label, as the study defines it: about 28 days (+/-7) after the second vaccine dose. Library generation was performed with the immunoSEQ multiplex PCR assay. TCRdb re-hosts the immuneACCESS table, in-frame sequences only. Its copies lack some clones; in the studies checked, an unresolved V gene accounts for under half of them, and the cause for the rest is not known. The sample table contains roughly 120,000 clones; only one count was recorded for 88% of them. The top ten hold approximately 3.4% of the sample. Sequencing used peripheral blood, obtained 28 days after the second AZD1222 dose. The receptors shown here come from an adult who received the AZD1222 COVID-19 vaccine.

CDR3 sequence: CASTIGVKAYEQYF. The CDR3 DNA follows: TGTGCCAGCACAATCGGGGTTAAGGCCTACGAGCAGTACTTC. V gene TRBV5-4 combines with J gene TRBJ2-7; weak D call: TRBD2 (5 bases). The CDR3 length is 14 residues. Germline loops: CDR1 SGHNT, CDR2 YYREEE (reference sequence). The germline V and J ends were trimmed by 6 bases and 2 bases, with 15 bases remaining between them.

The rearrangement links TRBV7-9 to TRBJ1-1, with D possibly TRBD1 on 6 matching bases. The germline V and J ends were trimmed by 5 bases and 2 bases, with 12 bases remaining between them. Germline V CDR1 and CDR2: SEHNR, FQNEAQ (reference sequence). This CDR3 has 14 residues. The CDR3 loop reads CASSPPGTNTEAFF. CDR3 DNA sequence: TGTGCCAGCAGCCCTCCTGGGACAAACACTGAAGCTTTCTTT.

The rearrangement links TRBV30 to TRBJ2-1, with D possibly being TRBD2 (5 bases). V gave up 2 bases and J gave up 3 bases, with 14 bases separating them. The CDR3 runs to 15 residues. Germline V gives CDR1 GTSNPN, CDR2 SVGIG (reference sequence). CDR3 sequence: CAWSPRGRRYNEQFF. In nucleotides, the CDR3 is TGTGCCTGGAGTCCCCGTGGGAGACGCTACAATGAGCAGTTCTTC.

The chain joins TRBV25-1 to TRBJ1-6; 7 bases fit TRBD1. The V gene end was trimmed by 4 bases and the J gene end by 5 bases; junction bases not matched to a gene: 2. Per the germline V gene, CDR1 is MGHDK and CDR2 is SYGVNS. CDR3 size: 14 residues. CDR3 DNA: TGTGCCAGCAGTGGAGGGACAGATAATTCACCCCTCCACTTT. Encoded protein: CASSGGTDNSPLHF.

The CDR3 protein is CASSHGLAGSNEQFF. The CDR3 DNA reads TGCGCCAGCAGCCATGGACTAGCGGGGAGTAATGAGCAGTTCTTC. The J gene is TRBJ2-1, the V gene TRBV4-3, with TRBD2 matching over 12 bases. The trim removed 3 bases at V and 7 bases at J, leaving 4 bases unmatched. The CDR3 sequence is 15 residues long. Germline CDR1 and CDR2: LGHNA and YSLEER.

V and J are TRBV3-1 (or the pseudogene TRBV3-2) and TRBJ1-1, with D perhaps TRBD1 (6 bases). The CDR3 has 16 residues. V lost 0 bases and J lost 1, with 12 bases in between. The germline CDR1 and CDR2 sequences are LGHDT and YNNKEL (reference sequence). The CDR3 sequence is CASSQDPRGENTEAFF. CDR3 sequence (DNA): TGTGCCAGCAGCCAAGACCCCAGGGGAGAGAACACTGAAGCTTTCTTT.

This clone has just one count. This sequence joins TRBV29-1 and TRBJ2-7; tentatively, D is TRBD1 (6 bases). From germline, CDR1 is SQVTM and CDR2 ANQGSEA. This CDR3 spans 14 amino acids. V shed 3 bases and J shed 7 bases, with 19 bases lying between them. CDR3: CSVEVGTPNGEQYF. The CDR3 nucleotides read TGCAGCGTTGAGGTTGGGACACCGAACGGGGAGCAGTACTTC.

The rearrangement joins TRBV19 to TRBJ1-2, with TRBD1 matching 9 bases. V shed 4 bases, J shed 8 bases, and the junction held 11 bases outside the gene matches. Germline lookup yields CDR1 LNHDA and CDR2 SQIVND (reference sequence). The CDR3 sequence is 15 residues long. The CDR3 coding sequence is TGTGCCAGTAGTAGTATTCTACAGGGGGCTTCCGGCTACACCTTC. It yields the protein CASSSILQGASGYTF.

This rearrangement joins TRBV6-1 to TRBJ1-5; 8 bases agree with TRBD1. The germline V gene encodes CDR1 MNHNS and CDR2 SASEGT. The CDR3 is 15 residues long. The V segment lost 2 bases and the J segment 6 bases; nucleotides outside the gene matches: 6. The CDR3 loop reads CASSEWQGAFQPQHF. CDR3 in DNA: TGTGCCAGCAGTGAATGGCAGGGGGCGTTTCAGCCCCAGCATTTT.

The table lists this clone with a count of one. This chain links TRBV19 with TRBJ1-6; TRBD1 matches at 12 bases. Germline CDR1 reads LNHDA; CDR2 reads SQIVND (reference sequence). CDR3 size: 18 residues. The V gene end was trimmed by 7 bases and the J gene end by 8 bases; junction bases not matched to a gene: 15. This CDR3 reads CASKIMGQGAERDSPLHF. The CDR3 nucleotides read TGTGCCAGTAAAATAATGGGACAGGGGGCCGAAAGGGATTCACCCCTCCACTTT.

This chain uses TRBV6-5 with TRBJ2-7, with D uncertain. The V gene lost 6 bases and the J gene lost 3 bases, with 6 bases spanning the gap. This CDR3 has 11 residues. Germline CDR1 is MNHEY and CDR2 is SVGAGI. CDR3 sequence reads: CASSVFYEQYF. The CDR3 DNA is TGTGCCAGCAGCGTTTTCTACGAGCAGTACTTC.

This clone was observed a handful of times. The gene calls are TRBV5-1 and TRBJ2-7; D ambiguous. Trimming cost V 2 bases and J 5 bases, with 14 bases left between them. Germline CDR1 SGHRS, CDR2 YFSETQ. The CDR3 runs to 14 residues. The CDR3 here is CASSFMGRGDEQYF. CDR3 sequence (DNA): TGCGCCAGCAGCTTCATGGGTCGAGGCGACGAGCAGTACTTC.

The J gene is TRBJ1-2, the V gene TRBV30, with D hard to call. This CDR3 has 11 residues. V shed 5 bases and J shed 4 bases, with 8 bases lying between them. Germline CDR1 and CDR2: GTSNPN and SVGIG (reference sequence). The CDR3 coding sequence is TGTGCCTGGGGAAATACCTATGGCTACACCTTC. It translates to CAWGNTYGYTF.

The V call is TRBV13, the J call TRBJ2-7; possible D gene TRBD2, 5 bases. The V gene's germline CDR1 is PRHDT and CDR2 FYEKMQ (reference sequence). The CDR3 consists of 16 residues. Between the trimmed V and J ends, which lost 5 bases and 1 base, there was a span of 18 bases. The CDR3 DNA sequence: TGTGCCAGCAGCCCCACGGGCGGAGGCGGTTCCTACGAGCAGTACTTC. It is translated as CASSPTGGGGSYEQYF.

V usage is TRBV5-4 and J usage is TRBJ2-6; D may be TRBD1 (6 bases). Trimming took 7 bases from V and 0 from J, leaving 11 bases between them. CDR1 is SGHNT and CDR2 is YYREEE in the germline V gene (reference sequence). The CDR3 covers 15 residues. Here the CDR3 DNA reads TGTGCCAGCGCAGGGGAATTCTCTGGGGCCAACGTCCTGACTTTC. As protein: CASAGEFSGANVLTF.

This clone is labeled medium-sized. V and J are TRBV4-2 and TRBJ2-1, with 12 bases that match TRBD2. The CDR3 runs 16 residues. Losses at the gene ends were 0 bases for V and 6 bases for J; bases not matched to a gene: 3. Per the germline V gene, CDR1 is LGHNA and CDR2 is YNFKEQ. Here the CDR3 DNA reads TGTGCCAGCAGCCAAGATGAGACTAGCGGGAGCAATGAGCAGTTCTTC. Amino acids: CASSQDETSGSNEQFF.

J is TRBJ2-5 and V is TRBV20-1; 13 positions match TRBD2. The V gene end was trimmed by 3 bases and the J gene end by 4 bases; junction bases not matched to a gene: 14. Germline loops: CDR1 DFQATT, CDR2 SNEGSKA (reference sequence). This CDR3 is 18 amino acids long. CDR3 loop: CSASFVLAGGPRGETQYF. The CDR3 region has the DNA TGCAGTGCTAGTTTTGTACTAGCGGGAGGGCCTCGGGGAGAGACCCAGTACTTC.

This chain's CDR3 is CASRTETSPLHF. The DNA of the CDR3 is TGTGCCAGCAGGACAGAAACTTCACCCCTCCACTTT. This chain uses TRBV2 with TRBJ1-6; maybe TRBD1 (5 bases). Deletions cut 6 bases from V and 9 bases from J, with 9 bases between. This CDR3 spans 12 amino acids. Germline-derived CDR1 and CDR2 are SNHLY and FYNNEI.

This rearrangement joins TRBV27 to TRBJ1-2, with 8 bases identical to TRBD1. Germline CDR1 is MNHEY and CDR2 is SMNVEV (reference sequence). The CDR3 is 13 residues long. V was pared by 5 bases and J by 4 bases, with 3 bases of the junction left unmatched. The CDR3 loop reads CASSVTGGYGYTF. CDR3 sequence (DNA): TGTGCCAGCAGTGTAACAGGGGGCTATGGCTACACCTTC.

The sample holds a few counts of this clone. The chain uses TRBV7-3 and TRBJ1-4; TRBD1 matches 7 bases. With 5 bases clipped from V and 8 bases from J, the junction kept 5 bases outside the gene matches. The length of the CDR3 is 13 residues. Germline CDR1 reads SGHTA; CDR2 reads FQGTGA. Here the CDR3 DNA reads TGTGCCAGCAGCCCGGGACAGTCGGAAAAACTGTTTTTT. Translating gives CASSPGQSEKLFF.

In its sample, this clone was seen a few times. The chain joins TRBV5-8 to TRBJ2-7; maybe TRBD2 (6 bases). This CDR3 contains 16 residues. V was pared by 1 base and J by 1 base, with 15 bases between. The germline CDR1 and CDR2 sequences are SGHTS and YDEGEE. The CDR3 coding sequence is TGTGCCAGCAGCTTGACGCGGGGCAGTTCTTCCTACGAGCAGTACTTC. Amino acids: CASSLTRGSSSYEQYF.

The chain recombines TRBV19 with TRBJ1-6; D gene unclear. The CDR3 length is 16 residues. V gave up 3 bases and J gave up 7 bases, with 16 bases separating them. Germline V gene data show CDR1 as LNHDA and CDR2 as SQIVND (reference sequence). This chain's CDR3 is CASSIYEPEGNSPLHF. The CDR3, as DNA: TGTGCCAGTAGTATCTACGAACCGGAAGGGAATTCACCCCTCCACTTT.

The chain couples TRBV5-4 to TRBJ1-2; D not resolved. There are 15 residues in the CDR3. CDR1 is SGHNT and CDR2 is YYREEE in the germline V gene (reference sequence). V lost 0 bases and J lost 4, with 13 bases in between. The CDR3 loop is CASSLGADSGYGYTF. In DNA form, the CDR3 reads TGTGCCAGCAGCTTGGGGGCGGATTCGGGCTATGGCTACACCTTC.

The chain uses TRBV19 and TRBJ2-7; D gene uncertain. Trimming pared 5 bases from V and 0 bases from J, leaving 8 bases between. Germline V gives CDR1 LNHDA, CDR2 SQIVND (reference sequence). This CDR3 comprises 13 residues. In nucleotides, the CDR3 is TGTGCCAGTAGTCGGCGTAGCTCCTACGAGCAGTACTTC. It yields the protein CASSRRSSYEQYF.

This clone was picked up one time. The chain has TRBV12-3 or TRBV12-4 and TRBJ1-2; 8 bases map to TRBD1. This CDR3 spans 13 amino acids. J lost 2 bases, V lost 6 bases, and 2 bases had no gene match. The CDR3 loop reads CASRWDRNYGYTF. DNA of the CDR3: TGTGCCAGCAGGTGGGACAGGAACTATGGCTACACCTTC.

The chain uses TRBV4-2 and TRBJ2-3; TRBD2 matches at 14 bases. The CDR3 length is 18 residues. The germline V gene encodes CDR1 LGHNA and CDR2 YNFKEQ. V dropped 1 base and J dropped 1; count of bases not matched to a gene: 4. CDR3: CASSQAPTSGGGTDTQYF. The CDR3 nucleotides read TGTGCCAGCAGCCAAGCCCCGACTAGCGGGGGGGGCACAGATACGCAGTATTTT.

V is TRBV4-3 and J is TRBJ2-1; 7 nucleotides match TRBD2. CDR3 size: 17 residues. Trimming removed 1 base from V and 2 bases from J; junction bases left unmatched: 8. CDR1 is LGHNA, CDR2 YSLEER, per germline. In DNA, the CDR3 is TGCGCCAGCAGCCAAGGCCCTCTAACTAGCGCCTACAATGAGCAGTTCTTC. Translated, it gives CASSQGPLTSAYNEQFF.

The genes are TRBV12-3 or TRBV12-4 and TRBJ2-2; D call uncertain. The CDR3 spans 13 residues. Trimming stripped 3 bases from V and 5 bases from J, with 7 bases between. As DNA, the CDR3 is TGTGCCAGCAGTTTTTGGTCAACCGGGGAGCTGTTTTTT. Its translation: CASSFWSTGELFF.

V is TRBV7-9 and J is TRBJ2-5, with D perhaps matching TRBD1 or TRBD2 (5 bases each). The V gene's germline CDR1 is SEHNR and CDR2 FQNEAQ (reference sequence). The CDR3 is 13 residues long. V was pared by 5 bases and J by 5 bases, with 12 bases between. The CDR3 protein is CASSRPGRETQYF. As DNA, the CDR3 is TGTGCCAGCAGCCGCCCGGGGCGGGAGACCCAGTACTTC. The variable domain in full, completed from reference TRBV7-9 and TRBJ2-5, reads DTGVSQNPRHKITKRGQNVTFRCDPISEHNRLYWYRQTLGQGPEFLTYFQNEAQLEKSRLLSDRFSAERPKGSFSTLEIQRTEQGDSAMYLCASSRPGRETQYFGPGTRLLVL.

V gene TRBV6-5 combines with J gene TRBJ2-7; D remains unclear. In germline, CDR1 is MNHEY, CDR2 SVGAGI. CDR3 length: 14 residues. V lost 1 base to trimming and J lost 3 bases, with 10 bases between them. The CDR3 sequence is CASSYFRASYEQYF. The CDR3 DNA sequence: TGTGCCAGCAGTTACTTCCGGGCCAGCTACGAGCAGTACTTC.